The rows below give T cell receptor beta chains drawn from one sample of a study of identical twins. TCRdb independently ran MiXCR on the 5' RACE reads; one entry per CDR3 protein. This table has fewer than 350,000 distinct CDR3 sequences, about 8.3% appearing once. This sample also belongs to another study, concerning yellow fever vaccine responses in identical twins.

Sequencing was performed on memory (CD45RO+) T cells sorted from blood. These receptors all stem from a woman younger than 30 in good health. CDR3s include the opening cysteine and the closing phenylalanine or tryptophan. Each record gives: D gene, V gene, clone size, J gene, CDR3 DNA, CDR3 protein. D genes are given only for firm matches. Some rows have no size entry. The others give once, few or many, or a class for an expanded clone.

NA	TRBV10-3	many	TRBJ1-1	TGTGCCATCAGTGCCCGGCTGGCGAACACTGAAGCTTTCTTT	CAISARLANTEAFF
TRBD2	TRBV3-1	NA	TRBJ2-3	TGTACCTTCAGTAAGACTAGCGGGGGGCTCTCTAGCACAGATACGCAGTATTTT	CTFSKTSGGLSSTDTQYF
NA	TRBV6-1	NA	TRBJ1-1	TGTGCCAGCAACCGCGGGGATACTGAAGCTTTCTTT	CASNRGDTEAFF
TRBD1	TRBV6-1	few	TRBJ1-2	TGTGCCAGCAGTCCTTCCGGGACAGCAAAGACCAACTATGGCTACACCTTC	CASSPSGTAKTNYGYTF
TRBD1	TRBV2	few	TRBJ1-5	TGTGCCAGCAGAGATGGGACAGTTCGGCAGCCCCAGCATTTT	CASRDGTVRQPQHF
NA	TRBV14	NA	TRBJ2-5	TGTGCCAGCAGCCAAGGTTCGGGACTTTGGCAAGAGACCCAGTACTTC	CASSQGSGLWQETQYF
NA	TRBV7-2	many	TRBJ2-1	TGTGCCAGCAGCTTAGGACAGACTGGTTACAATGAGCAGTTCTTC	CASSLGQTGYNEQFF
TRBD2	TRBV9	few	TRBJ2-1	TGTGCCAGCAGCGTATTTGTTGGGGACTACCAGTTCTTC	CASSVFVGDYQFF
TRBD2	TRBV6-1	NA	TRBJ2-7	TGTGCCAGCAGTGCCTTAGGGAGGGGTAGCGGCCCCTACGAGCAGTACTTC	CASSALGRGSGPYEQYF
TRBD1	TRBV20-1	many	TRBJ2-2	TGCAGTGCTAGTAAAGACAGGGGGAACACCGGGGAGCTGTTTTTT	CSASKDRGNTGELFF
NA	TRBV10-3	many	TRBJ2-5	TGTGCCAGTCAGCGGAGATCACAAGAGACCCAGTACTTC	CASQRRSQETQYF
NA	TRBV7-9	few	TRBJ2-3	TGTGCCAGCAGCTTAAACGGGGTGAACACAGATACGCAGTATTTT	CASSLNGVNTDTQYF
NA	TRBV7-2	many	TRBJ2-2	TGTGCCAGCAGCTTAGTGGCAGTAACCGGGGAGCTGTTTTTT	CASSLVAVTGELFF
TRBD1	TRBV4-2	many	TRBJ1-6	TGTGCCAGCAGCCAAGACCCTTCCGACAGGGGAAATTCACCCCTCCACTTT	CASSQDPSDRGNSPLHF
NA	TRBV28	NA	TRBJ1-6	TGTGCCAGCACCACCTCAGGCAGGAGCTCCTATAATTCACCCCTCCACTTT	CASTTSGRSSYNSPLHF
TRBD2	TRBV28	NA	TRBJ2-5	TGTGCCAGCAGTTCTTGGACTAGCGAGCAAGAGACCCAGTACTTC	CASSSWTSEQETQYF
NA	TRBV7-2	NA	TRBJ2-1	TGTGCCAGCACCCAGAGGAGACGCACCTCGGATGAGCAGTTCTTC	CASTQRRRTSDEQFF
NA	TRBV6-1	many	TRBJ2-3	TGTGCCAGCAGTGCCACCGGGGGAGCAGATACGCAGTATTTT	CASSATGGADTQYF
TRBD2	TRBV20-1	NA	TRBJ2-3	TGCAGTGCTAGGGGGGCGGGAGGCGGTTTCGGTACAGATACGCAGTATTTT	CSARGAGGGFGTDTQYF
NA	TRBV3-1	many	TRBJ2-1	TGTGCCAGCAGCCAAAGATCGGGGGTAGCGTCTTACAATGAGCAGTTCTTC	CASSQRSGVASYNEQFF
NA	TRBV5-6	few	TRBJ2-1	TGTGCCAGCGCAGCCAGTCCCCTTTCCTACAATGAGCAGTTCTTC	CASAASPLSYNEQFF
NA	TRBV12-3/TRBV12-4	NA	TRBJ2-3	TGTGCCAGCACCACGGACCGGGACCGAGACACAGATACGCAGTATTTT	CASTTDRDRDTDTQYF
NA	TRBV12-3/TRBV12-4	many	TRBJ1-2	TGTGCCAGCAGTCGCCAGGCAGGTAGCTATGGCTACACCTTC	CASSRQAGSYGYTF
TRBD1	TRBV2	few	TRBJ2-3	TGTGCCAGCGTAAGAACCGGGACAGAGACAGATACGCAGTATTTT	CASVRTGTETDTQYF
TRBD2	TRBV7-9	NA	TRBJ2-7	TGTGCCAGCAGTCGGACTAGCCAGACCTACGAGCAGTACTTC	CASSRTSQTYEQYF
NA	TRBV6-1	NA	TRBJ1-4	TGTGCCAGCAGTGAAAAAGGGAGACCCGATGAAAAACTGTTTTTT	CASSEKGRPDEKLFF
TRBD1	TRBV12-3/TRBV12-4	many	TRBJ2-5	TGTGCCAGCAGCAGGACAGGGGGGGAGACCCAGTACTTC	CASSRTGGETQYF
NA	TRBV29-1	NA	TRBJ2-2	TGCAGCGCCTCCCTGTTATCCGGGACTGGCGGGACGTACACCGGGGAGCTGTTTTTT	CSASLLSGTGGTYTGELFF
TRBD1	TRBV19	NA	TRBJ1-3	TGTGCCAGTAGTATTGGGACAGGCCTGGGGGTTAACACCATATATTTT	CASSIGTGLGVNTIYF
TRBD2	TRBV10-3	NA	TRBJ2-1	TGTGCCACCCAGGTAGCGGGGGTGTACAATGAGCAGTTCTTC	CATQVAGVYNEQFF
NA	TRBV10-3	NA	TRBJ2-2	TGTGCCATCAGTGAGGGACGAGAAGGCACCGAGGAGCTGTTTTTT	CAISEGREGTEELFF
NA	TRBV10-3	many	TRBJ1-3	TGTGCCGGGAGTACACCTGACTCTGGAAACACCATATATTTT	CAGSTPDSGNTIYF